The sequence of this TCR beta chain was determined in a study of Tregs in tolerant kidney transplant recipients. Whole-study findings and limits: Tregs expanded with activated donor B cells seemed most donor-specific.

Sequencing was performed with immunoSEQ multiplex PCR; in TCRdb, only in-frame clones are kept and a portion is missing. The repertoire includes around 230,000 clones, roughly 84% of them detected once, and over 0.5% sits in the top ten. In regard to this clone: Its antigen remains unknown.

The sequence came from a human donor in good health. Input material: CD4+ T cells from blood.

The CDR3 protein is CASRDTGGSDYTF. DNA of the CDR3: TGTGCCAGCAGGGATACAGGGGGCAGCGACTACACCTTC. The chain carries TRBV6-1 and TRBJ1-2; 9 positions agree with TRBD1. V was clipped by 6 bases and J by 10 bases; unmatched bases: 9. The germline V gene has CDR1 MNHNS and CDR2 SASEGT. CDR3 length equals 13 residues.